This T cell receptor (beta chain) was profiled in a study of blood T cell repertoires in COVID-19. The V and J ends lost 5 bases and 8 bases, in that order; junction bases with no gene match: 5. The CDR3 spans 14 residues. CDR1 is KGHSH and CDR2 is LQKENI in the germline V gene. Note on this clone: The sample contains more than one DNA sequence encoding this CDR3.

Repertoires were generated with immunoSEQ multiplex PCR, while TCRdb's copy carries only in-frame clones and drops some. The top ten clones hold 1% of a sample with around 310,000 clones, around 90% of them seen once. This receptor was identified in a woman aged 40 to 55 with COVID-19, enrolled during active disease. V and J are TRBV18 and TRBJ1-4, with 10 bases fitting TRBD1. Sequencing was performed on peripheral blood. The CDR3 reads CASSSGQGGEKLFF. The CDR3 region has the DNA TGTGCCAGCTCATCCGGACAGGGGGGAGAAAAACTGTTTTTT.